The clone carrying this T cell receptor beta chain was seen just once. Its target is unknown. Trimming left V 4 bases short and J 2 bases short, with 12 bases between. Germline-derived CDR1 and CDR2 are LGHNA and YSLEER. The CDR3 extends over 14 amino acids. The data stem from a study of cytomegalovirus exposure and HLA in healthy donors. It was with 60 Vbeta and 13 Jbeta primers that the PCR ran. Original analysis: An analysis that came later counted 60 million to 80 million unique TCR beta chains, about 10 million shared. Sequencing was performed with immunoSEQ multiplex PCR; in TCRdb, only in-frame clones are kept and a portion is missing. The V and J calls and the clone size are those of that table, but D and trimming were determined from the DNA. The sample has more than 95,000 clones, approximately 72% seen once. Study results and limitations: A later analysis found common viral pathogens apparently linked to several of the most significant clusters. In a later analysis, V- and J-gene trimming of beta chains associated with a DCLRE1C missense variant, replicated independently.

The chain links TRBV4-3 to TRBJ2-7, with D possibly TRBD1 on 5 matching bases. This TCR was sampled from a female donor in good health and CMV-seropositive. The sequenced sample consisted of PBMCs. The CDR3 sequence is CASSPSQGTYEQYF. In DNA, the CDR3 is TGCGCCAGCAGCCCCTCTCAGGGAACCTACGAGCAGTACTTC.